This record concerns one TCR beta chain sequence. The sample originates from a study of blood T cell repertoires in COVID-19. In the study's own analysis: Using reference gene primer amplification, nucleated cell counts were estimated. Sequenced by immunoSEQ multiplex PCR; TCRdb stores in-frame clones only, minus some. The V and J calls and the clone size are those of that table, but D and trimming were determined from the DNA. Of approximately 140,000 clones listed, around nine tenths are singletons. Germline assignment: CDR1 SGDLS and CDR2 YYNGEE. The ends lost 4 bases at V and 4 bases at J; junction bases unmatched: 12. This CDR3 is built from 16 residues.

The receptor was isolated from a human donor in a cohort sampled during active COVID-19. What was sequenced was peripheral blood. The rearrangement links TRBV9 to TRBJ1-2; 8 bases align to TRBD1. The CDR3 sequence: CASSTQSTGEGYGYTF. The CDR3 DNA is TGTGCCAGCAGCACCCAATCGACAGGGGAGGGCTATGGCTACACCTTC. Complete variable domain (other parts from reference TRBV9 and TRBJ1-2): DSGVTQTPKHLITATGQRVTLRCSPRSGDLSVYWYQQSLDQGLQFLIQYYNGEERAKGNILERFSAQQFPDLHSELNLSSLELGDSALYFCASSTQSTGEGYGYTFGSGTRLTVV.